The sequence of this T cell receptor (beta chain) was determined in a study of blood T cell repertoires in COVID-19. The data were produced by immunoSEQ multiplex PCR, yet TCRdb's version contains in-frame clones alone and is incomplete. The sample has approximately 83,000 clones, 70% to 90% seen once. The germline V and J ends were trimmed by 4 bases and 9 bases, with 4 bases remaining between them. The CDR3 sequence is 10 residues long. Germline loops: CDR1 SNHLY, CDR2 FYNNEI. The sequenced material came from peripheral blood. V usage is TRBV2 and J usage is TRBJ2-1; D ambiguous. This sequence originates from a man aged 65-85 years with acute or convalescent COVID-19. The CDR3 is CASSAGEQFF. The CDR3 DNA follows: TGTGCCAGCAGTGCGGGTGAGCAGTTCTTC.